These 10 T cell receptor beta chains came from one sample sequenced in a study of response to subunit inactivated influenza vaccine. TCRdb called the RT-PCR reads again in MiXCR, with one record for every CDR3 protein. The data contain fewer than 700,000 distinct CDR3 sequences, 10% to 15% of them singletons. Here the sequenced sample was PBMCs from blood, taken about 40 days after vaccination. The receptors shown here come from a man aged 50 to 60 who received an inactivated influenza vaccine.

The V call is TRBV7-8, the J call TRBJ1-5, with D unresolved. Germline assignment: CDR1 SGHVS and CDR2 FQNEAQ. V was cut by 1 base and J by 0 bases, with 10 bases left in between. The CDR3 consists of 16 residues. Written as DNA, the CDR3 is TGTGCCAGCAGCTTAGAAGGGATGGGTAGCAATCAGCCCCAGCATTTT. Protein product: CASSLEGMGSNQPQHF.

This clonotype was recorded many times. The chain employs TRBV7-8 and TRBJ2-1; 9 nucleotides match TRBD1. Germline values: CDR1 SGHVS, CDR2 FQNEAQ. Trimming removed 6 bases from V and 6 bases from J; junction bases left unmatched: 6. CDR3 length: 14 amino acids. The CDR3 reads CASRSGTGLNEQFF. The CDR3, as DNA: TGTGCCAGCAGATCCGGGACAGGGCTCAATGAGCAGTTCTTC.

This clonotype was seen a handful of times. The chain recombines TRBV15 with TRBJ2-7; perhaps TRBD1 as D (6 bases). The germline gives CDR1 LNHNV, CDR2 YYDKDF (reference sequence). Trimming stripped 1 base from V and 2 bases from J, with 9 bases between. The CDR3 is 14 amino acids. In DNA form, the CDR3 reads TGTGCCACCAGCAGAGTTACAGGGACCTACGAGCAGTACTTC. Translated: CATSRVTGTYEQYF. The variable domain in full, with the rest retrieved from reference TRBV15 and TRBJ2-7, is DAMVIQNPRYQVTQFGKPVTLSCSQTLNHNVMYWYQQKSSQAPKLLFHYYDKDFNNEADTPDNFQSRRPNTSFCFLDIRSPGLGDTAMYLCATSRVTGTYEQYFGPGTRLTVT.

In its sample, this clonotype was seen many times. This chain links TRBV7-9 with TRBJ1-1; tentatively, D is TRBD1 (5 bases). Between the trimmed V and J ends, which lost 2 bases and 4 bases, there was a span of 11 bases. Germline CDR1 SEHNR, CDR2 FQNEAQ (reference sequence). The CDR3 contains 14 residues. The CDR3 DNA reads TGTGCCAGCAGCTTACTGGGGACGGCCACTGAAGCTTTCTTT. This sequence encodes CASSLLGTATEAFF.

In this sample, this clonotype turned up a few times. This chain joins TRBV30 and TRBJ2-2; D possibly uses TRBD1 or TRBD2 (5 bases each). V lost 0 bases and J 6 bases, leaving 8 bases between the germline ends. The CDR3 extends over 13 amino acids. Germline-derived CDR1 and CDR2 are GTSNPN and SVGIG (reference sequence). The chain's CDR3 is CAWSVGDPGELFF. The DNA for the CDR3 is TGTGCCTGGAGTGTAGGGGACCCCGGGGAGCTGTTTTTT. Filled out from reference TRBV30 and TRBJ2-2, the complete variable domain reads SQTIHQWPATLVQPVGSPLSLECTVEGTSNPNLYWYRQAAGRGLQLLFYSVGIGQISSEVPQNLSASRPQDRQFILSSKKLLLSDSGFYLCAWSVGDPGELFFGEGSRLTVL.

The V and J genes are TRBV10-1 and TRBJ2-1, with TRBD2 identical over 10 bases. Germline CDR1 and CDR2: WNHNN and SYGVQD (reference sequence). This CDR3 contains 17 residues. The ends lost 0 bases at V and 7 bases at J; junction bases unmatched: 9. The CDR3 region is CASSESVLLAGKNEQFF. CDR3 coding DNA: TGCGCCAGCAGTGAGTCGGTCCTACTAGCGGGGAAGAATGAGCAGTTCTTC.

This chain links TRBV6-1 with TRBJ1-3; D unclear. This CDR3 has 15 amino acids. Germline lookup yields CDR1 MNHNS and CDR2 SASEGT. The ends were cut back, 4 bases at V and 4 bases at J, with 14 bases in the middle. Written as DNA, the CDR3 is TGTGCCAGCAGTGGGGGAGGAACCAGGGGAAACACCATATATTTT. Its translation: CASSGGGTRGNTIYF.

In its sample, this clonotype was seen a few times. CDR3 nucleotide sequence: TGTGCCAGCAGCCACAGGGTTTATGACGAGCAGTACTTC. Translation: CASSHRVYDEQYF. The V call is TRBV28, the J call TRBJ2-7, with D maybe TRBD1 (6 bases). The CDR3 covers 13 residues. The germline V gene has CDR1 MDHEN and CDR2 SYDVKM. Deletions cut 6 bases from V and 5 bases from J, with 14 bases between. The variable domain in full, with the rest retrieved from reference TRBV28 and TRBJ2-7, is DVKVTQSSRYLVKRTGEKVFLECVQDMDHENMFWYRQDPGLGLRLIYFSYDVKMKEKGDIPEGYSVSREKKERFSLILESASTNQTSMYLCASSHRVYDEQYFGPGTRLTVT.

In its sample, this clonotype was seen many times. This sequence joins TRBV5-1 and TRBJ1-1; the D gene is possibly TRBD1 (5 bases). Trimming removed 0 bases from V and 2 bases from J, with 8 bases in between. The CDR3 spans 14 residues. The germline gives CDR1 SGHRS, CDR2 YFSETQ. CDR3 sequence (DNA): TGCGCCAGCAGCTTGGCAGGGTCCAACACTGAAGCTTTCTTT. The encoded protein is CASSLAGSNTEAFF.

Only a few counts were recorded for this clonotype. The chain employs TRBV20-1 and TRBJ2-3; no clear D gene. The CDR3 runs to 14 residues. The V end lost 5 bases, the J end lost 6 bases, and 18 bases lay between the germline ends. The V gene's germline CDR1 is DFQATT and CDR2 SNEGSKA (reference sequence). The CDR3 sequence is CSARLSINGDTQYF. CDR3 DNA: TGCAGTGCTCGACTTTCTATTAATGGGGATACGCAGTATTTT.